The 17 T cell receptor beta chains below come from one sample, sequenced in a study of tumor and adjacent non-tumor tissue in lung cancer. No cell sorting was done before RNA was extracted from the tissue. Distant lung tissue was collected more than 3 cm away from the tumor edge. Three rounds of nested PCR, following a modified ARM-PCR protocol, produced the TCRbeta library. TCRdb itself ran the multiplex PCR reads through MiXCR, one entry per CDR3 protein. The sample has approximately 62,000 distinct CDR3 sequences; about 61% are singletons. Sequenced sample: distant non-tumor lung tissue. The receptors derive from a man aged 65 to 79 with non-small cell lung cancer.

This clonotype came up many times. The V call is TRBV6-4, the J call TRBJ2-2; D gene uncertain. The CDR3 covers 13 residues. Germline loops: CDR1 MRHNA, CDR2 SNTAGT. Trimming stripped 5 bases from V and 0 bases from J, with 4 bases between. CDR3 nucleotides: TGTGCCAGCAGTAGGACGAACACCGGGGAGCTGTTTTTT. It translates to CASSRTNTGELFF.

Worth noting for this clonotype: This may arise from a read error, as a much more abundant clone is one base away. The gene calls are TRBV10-3 and TRBJ2-1; 8 bases line up with TRBD2. The CDR3 is 15 residues long. Germline CDR1 reads ENHRY; CDR2 reads SYGVKD. The ends lost 3 bases at V and 6 bases at J; junction bases unmatched: 7. CDR3 nucleotides: TGTGCCATCAGTGAATGGCGGGAGGCGGGCAATGAGCAGTTCTTC. Translation: CAISEWREAGNEQFF.

This clonotype has a handful of counts. The chain links TRBV7-8 to TRBJ2-1; D call uncertain. V lost 1 base, J lost 10 bases, and 8 bases lay in between. CDR3 length: 12 residues. Germline lookup yields CDR1 SGHVS and CDR2 FQNEAQ. DNA of the CDR3: TGTGCCAGCAGCTTAGTTGGAAGCGAGCAGTTCTTC. It encodes CASSLVGSEQFF.

This rearrangement joins TRBV20-1 to TRBJ2-2, with 11 bases fitting TRBD2. CDR1 is DFQATT, CDR2 SNEGSKA, per germline (reference sequence). J was trimmed by 6 bases and V by 5 bases; bases with no gene match: 5. The CDR3 length is 14 residues. The CDR3 coding sequence is TGCAGTGCTGGTATAGCGGGAGGGGCCGGGGAGCTGTTTTTT. Translating gives CSAGIAGGAGELFF.

This clonotype has ten or more counts. This chain connects TRBV11-2 to TRBJ1-2; 7 bases are a match to TRBD1. The V gene end was trimmed by 3 bases and the J gene end by 5 bases; junction bases not matched to a gene: 3. In germline, CDR1 is SGHAT, CDR2 FQNNGV. There are 13 residues in the CDR3. DNA of the CDR3: TGTGCCAGCAGCTTGGGACAGAGATATGGCTACACCTTC. It is translated as CASSLGQRYGYTF.

The sample holds many counts of this clonotype. The V gene is TRBV6-2 or TRBV6-3, the J gene TRBJ2-1; 11 bases are a match to TRBD2. With 7 bases clipped from V and 9 bases from J, the junction kept 5 bases outside the gene matches. CDR3 length equals 13 residues. In germline, CDR1 is MNHEY, CDR2 SVGEGT. CDR3 DNA sequence: TGTGCCAGCACCCTAGCGGGAGGTGGTGAGCAGTTCTTC. Amino acids: CASTLAGGGEQFF.

This clonotype was recorded a few times. An end of the junction does not agree with germline; a read error may underlie this. The chain joins TRBV12-3 or TRBV12-4 to TRBJ2-7, with D maybe TRBD2 (6 bases). CDR3 length: 14 amino acids. This chain's CDR3 is CVSTDYSPVNEQYF. For the CDR3, the DNA is TGTGTCAGCACGGACTATTCGCCCGTCAACGAGCAGTACTTC.

The chain has TRBV10-3 and TRBJ2-7; D is uncertain. Germline values: CDR1 ENHRY, CDR2 SYGVKD. CDR3 length equals 10 residues. Here the CDR3 reads CDTGDFEQYF. DNA of the CDR3: TGTGACACTGGAGACTTCGAGCAGTACTTC.

Points on this clonotype: A read error may account for a junction end that differs from germline. CDR3 protein: CACSYSIYEPQHF. CDR3 DNA sequence: TGTGCCTGCAGTTACTCTATCTATGAGCCCCAGCATTTT. This sequence joins TRBV6-6 and TRBJ1-5; D is unresolved. Germline V gene lookup returns CDR1 MNHNY and CDR2 SVGAGI (reference sequence). The CDR3 is made up of 13 amino acids.

The chain joins TRBV6-5 to TRBJ2-1, with no clear D. Germline CDR1 MNHEY, CDR2 SVGAGI. V lost 6 bases and J lost 7, with 16 bases in between. CDR3 length equals 14 residues. The CDR3 sequence is CASSPSAGRNEQFF. In DNA form, the CDR3 reads TGTGCCAGCAGCCCCAGTGCCGGGCGGAATGAGCAGTTCTTC.

A remark on this clonotype: Here the CDR3 omits its conserved ending phenylalanine or tryptophan, so a read error is the likely source. The V gene is TRBV29-1, the J gene TRBJ1-5; TRBD1 matches 11 bases. This CDR3 region has 17 residues. Per germline, CDR1 SQVTM and CDR2 ANQGSEA. This CDR3 is CSVDAGTGGSSNQPQHC. The CDR3 bases are TGCAGTGTAGACGCCGGGACAGGGGGTTCGAGCAATCAGCCCCAGCATTGT.

This clonotype has just one count. It may be a read error: a sequence one base away is much more abundant. The chain links TRBV6-2 or TRBV6-3 to TRBJ2-1; TRBD1 matches 7 bases. The germline CDR1 and CDR2 sequences are MNHEY and SVGEGT. J was trimmed by 7 bases and V by 4 bases; bases with no gene match: 13. This CDR3 contains 16 residues. The CDR3 spells CASSFSGIGGGNEQFF. The CDR3 nucleotides are TGTGCCAGCAGTTTTTCCGGGATAGGGGGCGGGAATGAGCAGTTCTTC.

As regards this clonotype: An end of the junction does not agree with germline; a read error may underlie this. The V gene is TRBV11-1, the J gene TRBJ2-5; D gene unclear. CDR1 SGHAT and CDR2 FQDESV come from the germline V gene (reference sequence). The CDR3 has 14 residues. This chain's CDR3 is CASGRRLGQESQYF. CDR3 bases: TGTGCCAGCGGCCGACGGCTAGGGCAAGAGAGCCAGTACTTC.

The chain combines TRBV10-3 with TRBJ2-4, with D perhaps matching TRBD2 (7 bases). The V gene's germline CDR1 is ENHRY and CDR2 SYGVKD. The CDR3 is 19 amino acids. V lost 0 bases and J lost 3, with 21 bases in between. CDR3 DNA: TGTGCCATCAGTGAGTCCGTAGGGGGGGCCAGGTTGGACAAAAACATTCAGTACTTC. Translated, it gives CAISESVGGARLDKNIQYF.

This chain joins TRBV12-3 or TRBV12-4 and TRBJ2-2; 9 nucleotides align to TRBD1. This CDR3 has 18 residues. V shed 5 bases and J 8 bases; nucleotides not matched to a gene: 18. CDR3 sequence: CASSDCYGTGIVAGELFF. Here the CDR3 DNA reads TGTGCCAGCAGTGACTGCTATGGGACAGGGATCGTAGCGGGGGAGCTGTTTTTT.

This clonotype was picked up many times. The V call is TRBV12-3 or TRBV12-4, the J call TRBJ2-1, with 7 nucleotides matching TRBD2. This CDR3 region has 12 residues. V was pared by 5 bases and J by 10 bases, with 5 bases of the junction left unmatched. As DNA, the CDR3 is TGTGCCAGCAGTCGGGAGGTGGGCGAGCAGTTCTTC. Residues: CASSREVGEQFF.

This clonotype was observed a handful of times. Because it lacks the conserved phenylalanine or tryptophan at the end, this CDR3 is likely a read error. V is TRBV6-5 and J is TRBJ1-1; D may be TRBD1 (5 bases). The CDR3 runs 12 residues. Trimming took 5 bases from V and 5 from J, leaving 9 bases between them. CDR1 is MNHEY, CDR2 SVGAGI, per germline. The CDR3 sequence: CASSIRGTEAFL. DNA for the CDR3: TGTGCCAGCAGTATCCGGGGGACTGAAGCTTTCCTA.